These T cell receptor beta chains were read from a single sample in a study. Via MiXCR, TCRdb re-called the RT-PCR reads, giving one row per CDR3 protein. The sample has almost 700,000 distinct CDR3 sequences; 11% to 15% are singletons. Sequencing was performed on memory CD4+ T cells from blood. Source of these receptors: a female donor in good health, serving as a healthy control. Both conserved end residues are part of each CDR3. The order of the fields is clone size, J gene, D gene, V gene, CDR3 protein, CDR3 DNA. The D gene is left open where the match is weak. Clone size is stated in some rows and not others, as once, few, many or a class when expanded.

size: many
J: TRBJ1-2
D: TRBD1
V: TRBV4-1
CDR3: CASSQVPGQGDYGYTF
DNA: TGCGCCAGCAGCCAAGTTCCGGGACAGGGGGACTATGGCTACACCTTC

size: few
J: TRBJ2-2
D: TRBD1
V: TRBV7-3
CDR3: CASSLQGARTGELFF
DNA: TGTGCCAGCAGCCTCCAGGGGGCAAGGACCGGGGAGCTGTTTTTT

size: many
J: TRBJ2-7
D: TRBD2
V: TRBV6-5
CDR3: CASSYSAVAGSYEQYF
DNA: TGTGCCAGCAGTTACTCTGCCGTAGCGGGATCCTACGAGCAGTACTTC

size: few
J: TRBJ1-6
D: NA
V: TRBV6-1
CDR3: CASSPTGNTYNSPLHF
DNA: TGTGCCAGCAGTCCCACAGGGAACACCTATAATTCACCCCTCCACTTT

size: NA
J: TRBJ2-7
D: TRBD2
V: TRBV20-1
CDR3: CSASGGRHYEQYF
DNA: TGCAGTGCTAGCGGCGGGAGACATTACGAGCAGTACTTC

size: few
J: TRBJ2-3
D: NA
V: TRBV24-1
CDR3: CATSDFGGLTDTQYF
DNA: TGTGCCACCAGTGATTTCGGGGGGCTGACAGATACGCAGTATTTT

size: NA
J: TRBJ2-3
D: NA
V: TRBV27
CDR3: CASKGSGSADTQYF
DNA: TGTGCCAGCAAGGGGTCGGGGTCCGCAGATACGCAGTATTTT

size: many
J: TRBJ2-1
D: NA
V: TRBV5-1
CDR3: CASSLDGQDDTSYNEQFF
DNA: TGCGCCAGCAGCTTGGATGGGCAGGATGATACCTCCTACAATGAGCAGTTCTTC

size: NA
J: TRBJ1-6
D: NA
V: TRBV18
CDR3: CASSPRGALDSPLHF
DNA: TGTGCCAGCTCACCACGGGGGGCATTGGATTCACCCCTCCACTTT

size: many
J: TRBJ2-3
D: TRBD2
V: TRBV15
CDR3: CATSRALAGASNTQYF
DNA: TGTGCCACCAGCAGAGCCCTAGCGGGAGCCTCCAATACGCAGTATTTT

size: NA
J: TRBJ1-2
D: TRBD1
V: TRBV7-2
CDR3: CASSLDGTGRNYGYTF
DNA: TGTGCCAGCAGCTTAGACGGGACAGGACGAAACTATGGCTACACCTTC

size: NA
J: TRBJ2-1
D: NA
V: TRBV10-3
CDR3: CAISESEGLYNEQFF
DNA: TGTGCCATCAGTGAGTCTGAGGGGCTCTACAATGAGCAGTTCTTC

size: few
J: TRBJ1-1
D: NA
V: TRBV29-1
CDR3: CSVVTGGTEAFF
DNA: TGCAGCGTTGTTACAGGAGGGACTGAAGCTTTCTTT

size: few
J: TRBJ1-1
D: NA
V: TRBV5-1
CDR3: CASSLYHEAHNPEAFF
DNA: TGCGCCAGCAGCTTGTACCACGAGGCGCATAACCCTGAAGCTTTCTTT

size: NA
J: TRBJ1-3
D: NA
V: TRBV6-1
CDR3: CASSEIPEGVSGNTIYF
DNA: TGTGCCAGCAGTGAAATTCCGGAGGGGGTCTCTGGAAACACCATATATTTT

size: NA
J: TRBJ1-1
D: TRBD1
V: TRBV5-1
CDR3: CASSLEAGGGQAFF
DNA: TGCGCCAGCAGCTTGGAGGCAGGGGGCGGTCAAGCTTTCTTT

size: few
J: TRBJ2-3
D: NA
V: TRBV12-3/TRBV12-4
CDR3: CASSLLSDSTDTQYF
DNA: TGTGCCAGCAGTTTACTGTCCGATAGCACAGATACGCAGTATTTT

size: few
J: TRBJ2-5
D: TRBD2
V: TRBV6-6
CDR3: CASSYSLAGKAAYQETQYF
DNA: TGTGCCAGCAGTTACTCGCTAGCGGGAAAAGCGGCGTACCAAGAGACCCAGTACTTC